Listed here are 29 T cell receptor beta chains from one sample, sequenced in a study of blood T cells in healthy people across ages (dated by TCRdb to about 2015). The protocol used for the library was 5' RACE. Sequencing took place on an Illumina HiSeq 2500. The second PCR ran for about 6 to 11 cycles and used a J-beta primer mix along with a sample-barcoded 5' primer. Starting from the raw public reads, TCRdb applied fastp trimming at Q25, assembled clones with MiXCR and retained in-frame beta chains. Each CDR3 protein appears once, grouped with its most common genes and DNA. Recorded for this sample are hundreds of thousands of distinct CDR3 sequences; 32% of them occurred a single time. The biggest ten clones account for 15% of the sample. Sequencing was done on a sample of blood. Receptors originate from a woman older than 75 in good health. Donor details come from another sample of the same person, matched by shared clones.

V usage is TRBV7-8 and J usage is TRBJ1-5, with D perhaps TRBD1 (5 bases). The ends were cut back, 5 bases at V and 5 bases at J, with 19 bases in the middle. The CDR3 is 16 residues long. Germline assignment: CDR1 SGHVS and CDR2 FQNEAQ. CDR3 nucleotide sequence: TGTGCCAGCAGCCGCTTCCCAGCAGGGCCAGATCAGCCCCAGCATTTT. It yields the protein CASSRFPAGPDQPQHF. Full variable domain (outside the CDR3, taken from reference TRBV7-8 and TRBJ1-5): GAGVSQSPRYKVAKRGQDVALRCDPISGHVSLFWYQQALGQGPEFLTYFQNEAQLDKSGLPSDRFFAERPEGSVSTLKIQRTQQEDSAVYLCASSRFPAGPDQPQHFGDGTRLSIL.

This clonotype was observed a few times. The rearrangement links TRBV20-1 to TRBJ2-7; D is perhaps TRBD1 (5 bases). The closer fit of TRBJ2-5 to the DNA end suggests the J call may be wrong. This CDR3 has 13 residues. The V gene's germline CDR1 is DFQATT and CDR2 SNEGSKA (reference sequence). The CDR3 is CSALQVLQETQYF. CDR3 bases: TGCAGTGCTCTACAGGTGCTCCAAGAGACCCAGTACTTC.

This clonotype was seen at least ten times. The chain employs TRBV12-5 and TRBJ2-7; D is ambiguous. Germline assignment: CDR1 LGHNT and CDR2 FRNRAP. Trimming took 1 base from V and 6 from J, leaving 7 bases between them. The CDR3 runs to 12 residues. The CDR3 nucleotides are TGTGCTAGTGGTTTGGGGCATGGCGAGCAGTACTTC. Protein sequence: CASGLGHGEQYF.

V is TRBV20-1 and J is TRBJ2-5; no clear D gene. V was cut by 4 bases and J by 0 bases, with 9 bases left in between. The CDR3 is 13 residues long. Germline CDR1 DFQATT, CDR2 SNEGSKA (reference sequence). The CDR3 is CSATRSYQETQYF. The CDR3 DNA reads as TGCAGTGCTACACGCAGCTACCAAGAGACCCAGTACTTC.

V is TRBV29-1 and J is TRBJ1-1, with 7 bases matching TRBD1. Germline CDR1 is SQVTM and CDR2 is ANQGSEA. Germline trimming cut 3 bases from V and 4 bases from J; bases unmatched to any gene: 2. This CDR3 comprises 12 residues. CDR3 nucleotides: TGCAGCGTTGACAGGGGGACCACTGAAGCTTTCTTT. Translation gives CSVDRGTTEAFF.

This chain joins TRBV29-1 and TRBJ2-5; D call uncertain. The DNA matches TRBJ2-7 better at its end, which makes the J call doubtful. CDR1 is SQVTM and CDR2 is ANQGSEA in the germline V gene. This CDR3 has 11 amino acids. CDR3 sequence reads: CSVGRTYEQYF. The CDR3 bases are TGCAGCGTTGGACGTACCTACGAGCAGTACTTC.

The CDR3 loop reads CASSYPSGSVRDRLGSPLHF. The CDR3 coding sequence is TGTGCCAGCAGTTACCCCAGCGGGTCAGTTAGGGACCGATTGGGCTCACCCCTCCACTTT. The rearrangement links TRBV6-5 to TRBJ1-6; tentatively, D is TRBD1 (5 bases). Trimming shortened V by 2 bases and J by 10 bases, and 30 bases separated the two germline ends. This CDR3 comprises 20 residues. Germline values: CDR1 MNHEY, CDR2 SVGAGI.

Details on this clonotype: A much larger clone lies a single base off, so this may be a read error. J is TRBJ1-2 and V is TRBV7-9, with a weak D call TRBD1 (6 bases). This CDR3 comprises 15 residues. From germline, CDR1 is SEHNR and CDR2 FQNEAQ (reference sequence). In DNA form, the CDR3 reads TGTGCCAGCAGATCACAGGGCCTATTTAACTTTGGCTACACCTTC. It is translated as CASRSQGLFNFGYTF.

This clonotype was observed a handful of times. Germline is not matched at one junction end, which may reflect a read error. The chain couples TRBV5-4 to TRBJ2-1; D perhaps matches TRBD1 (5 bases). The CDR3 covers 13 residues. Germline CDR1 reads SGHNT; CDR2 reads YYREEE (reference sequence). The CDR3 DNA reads TGTGCCAACAGCTTGGAAGGGGTGAGGGAGCAGTTCTTC. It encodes CANSLEGVREQFF.

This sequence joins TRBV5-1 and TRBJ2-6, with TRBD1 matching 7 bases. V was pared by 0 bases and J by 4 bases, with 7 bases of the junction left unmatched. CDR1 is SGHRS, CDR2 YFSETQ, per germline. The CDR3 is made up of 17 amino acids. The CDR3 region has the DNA TGCGCCAGCAGCTTGGATGCACAGGGGTCAGGGGCCAACGTCCTGACTTTC. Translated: CASSLDAQGSGANVLTF.

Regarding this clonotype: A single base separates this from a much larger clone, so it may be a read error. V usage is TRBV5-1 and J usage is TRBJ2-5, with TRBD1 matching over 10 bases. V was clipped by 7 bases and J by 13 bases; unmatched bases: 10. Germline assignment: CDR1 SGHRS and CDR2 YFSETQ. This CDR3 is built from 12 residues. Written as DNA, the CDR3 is TGCGCCAGCGGGACAGGGGACCGGGCCCGGTACTTC. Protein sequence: CASGTGDRARYF.

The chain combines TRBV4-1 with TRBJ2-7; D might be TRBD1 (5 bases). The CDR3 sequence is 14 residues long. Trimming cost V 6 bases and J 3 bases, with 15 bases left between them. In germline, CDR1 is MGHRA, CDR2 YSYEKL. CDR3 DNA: TGCGCCAGCAGGGTCACAACAGGATACTACGAGCAGTACTTC. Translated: CASRVTTGYYEQYF.

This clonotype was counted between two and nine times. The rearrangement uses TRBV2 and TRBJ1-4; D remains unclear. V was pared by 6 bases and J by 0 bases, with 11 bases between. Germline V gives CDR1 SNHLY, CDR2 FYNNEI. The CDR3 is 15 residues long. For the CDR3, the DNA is TGTGCCAGCAGGAGGCCACTTGCAACTAATGAAAAACTGTTTTTT. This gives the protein CASRRPLATNEKLFF.

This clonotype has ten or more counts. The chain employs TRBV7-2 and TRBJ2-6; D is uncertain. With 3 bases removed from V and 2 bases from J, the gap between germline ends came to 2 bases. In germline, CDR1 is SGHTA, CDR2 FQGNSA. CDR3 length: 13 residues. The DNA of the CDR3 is TGTGCCAGCAGCTTTCCTGGGGCCAACGTCCTGACTTTC. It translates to CASSFPGANVLTF.

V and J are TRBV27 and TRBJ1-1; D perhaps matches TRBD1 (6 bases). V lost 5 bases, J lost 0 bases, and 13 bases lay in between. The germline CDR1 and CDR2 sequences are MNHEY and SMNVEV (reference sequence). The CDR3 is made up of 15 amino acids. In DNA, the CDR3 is TGTGCCAGCAGTACCGAGGGGGGGTTGAACACTGAAGCTTTCTTT. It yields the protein CASSTEGGLNTEAFF.

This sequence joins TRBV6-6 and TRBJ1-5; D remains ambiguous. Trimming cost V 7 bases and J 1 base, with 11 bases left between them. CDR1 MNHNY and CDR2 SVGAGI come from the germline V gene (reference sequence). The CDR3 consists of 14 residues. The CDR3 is CASTQAQSNQPQHF. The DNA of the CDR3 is TGTGCCAGCACCCAGGCACAGAGCAATCAGCCCCAGCATTTT.

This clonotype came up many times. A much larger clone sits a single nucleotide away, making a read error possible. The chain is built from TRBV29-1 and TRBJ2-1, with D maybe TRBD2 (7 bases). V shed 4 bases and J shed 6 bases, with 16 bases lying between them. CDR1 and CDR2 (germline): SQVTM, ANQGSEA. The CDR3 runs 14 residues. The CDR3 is CSVGEGGGRNEQFF. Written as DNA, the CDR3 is TGCAGCGTTGGGGAGGGGGGGGGCCGCAATGAGCAGTTCTTC.

This CDR3 is CASSGTTEETQYF. For the CDR3, the DNA is TGTGCCAGCAGCGGGACTACTGAAGAGACCCAGTACTTC. The chain employs TRBV5-6 and TRBJ2-5, with 7 bases aligning to TRBD2. Germline V gene lookup returns CDR1 SGHDT and CDR2 YYEEEE. There are 13 residues in the CDR3. V shed 4 bases, J shed 3 bases, and the junction held 3 bases outside the gene matches.

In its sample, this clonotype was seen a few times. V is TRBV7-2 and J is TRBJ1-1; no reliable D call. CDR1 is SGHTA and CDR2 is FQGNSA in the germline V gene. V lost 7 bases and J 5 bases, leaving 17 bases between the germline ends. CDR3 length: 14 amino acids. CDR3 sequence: CASTSTFRVTEAFF. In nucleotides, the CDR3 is TGTGCCAGCACCTCTACATTCCGGGTGACTGAAGCTTTCTTT.

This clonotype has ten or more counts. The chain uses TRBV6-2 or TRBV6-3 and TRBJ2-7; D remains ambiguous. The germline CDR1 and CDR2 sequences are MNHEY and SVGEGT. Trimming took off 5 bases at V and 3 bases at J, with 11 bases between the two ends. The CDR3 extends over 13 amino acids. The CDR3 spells CASSPYLDYEQYF. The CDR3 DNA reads TGTGCCAGCAGTCCCTACCTAGACTACGAGCAGTACTTC.

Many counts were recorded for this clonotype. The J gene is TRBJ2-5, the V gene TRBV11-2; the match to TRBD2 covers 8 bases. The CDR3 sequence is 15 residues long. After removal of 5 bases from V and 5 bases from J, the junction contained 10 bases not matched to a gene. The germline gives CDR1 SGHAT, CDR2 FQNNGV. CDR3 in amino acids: CASSLRRGGKETQYF. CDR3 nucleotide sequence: TGTGCCAGCAGCCTCCGACGGGGGGGCAAGGAGACCCAGTACTTC. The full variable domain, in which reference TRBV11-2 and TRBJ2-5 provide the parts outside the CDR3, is EAGVAQSPRYKIIEKRQSVAFWCNPISGHATLYWYQQILGQGPKLLIQFQNNGVVDDSQLPKDRFSAERLKGVDSTLKIQPAKLEDSAVYLCASSLRRGGKETQYFGPGTRLLVL.

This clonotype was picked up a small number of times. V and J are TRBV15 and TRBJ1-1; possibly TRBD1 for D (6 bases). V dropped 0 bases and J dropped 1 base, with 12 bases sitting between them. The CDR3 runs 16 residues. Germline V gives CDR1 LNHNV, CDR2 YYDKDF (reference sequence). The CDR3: CATSRDYGRGNTEAFF. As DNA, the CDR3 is TGTGCCACCAGCAGAGATTACGGCAGGGGGAACACTGAAGCTTTCTTT.

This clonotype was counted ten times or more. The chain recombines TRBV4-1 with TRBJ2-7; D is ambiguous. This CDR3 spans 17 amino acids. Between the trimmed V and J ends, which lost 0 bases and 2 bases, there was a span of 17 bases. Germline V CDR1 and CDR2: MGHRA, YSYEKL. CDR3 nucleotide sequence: TGCGCCAGCAGCCAAGAACCAGGTGGCTTGCGGACCTACGAGCAGTACTTC. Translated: CASSQEPGGLRTYEQYF.

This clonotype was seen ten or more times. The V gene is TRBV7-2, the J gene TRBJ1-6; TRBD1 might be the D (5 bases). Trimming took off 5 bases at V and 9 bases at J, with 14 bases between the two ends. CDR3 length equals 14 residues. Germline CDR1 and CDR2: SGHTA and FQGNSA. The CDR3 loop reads CASSPGLRGSPLHF. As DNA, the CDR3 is TGTGCCAGCAGCCCGGGACTCAGAGGTTCACCCCTCCACTTT. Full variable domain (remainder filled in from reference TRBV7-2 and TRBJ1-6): GAGVSQSPSNKVTEKGKDVELRCDPISGHTALYWYRQSLGQGLEFLIYFQGNSAPDKSGLPSDRFSAERTGGSVSTLTIQRTQQEDSAVYLCASSPGLRGSPLHFGNGTRLTVT.

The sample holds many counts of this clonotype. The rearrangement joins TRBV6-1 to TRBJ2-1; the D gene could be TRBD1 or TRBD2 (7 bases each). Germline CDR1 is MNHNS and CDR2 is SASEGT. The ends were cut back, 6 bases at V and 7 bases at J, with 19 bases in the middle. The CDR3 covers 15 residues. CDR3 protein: CASSRGGGAGNEQFF. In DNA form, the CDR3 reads TGTGCCAGCAGCCGGGGAGGGGGCGCCGGGAATGAGCAGTTCTTC.

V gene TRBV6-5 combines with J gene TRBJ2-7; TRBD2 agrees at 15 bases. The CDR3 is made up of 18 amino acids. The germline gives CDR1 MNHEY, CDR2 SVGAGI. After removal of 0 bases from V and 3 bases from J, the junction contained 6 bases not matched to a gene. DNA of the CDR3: TGTGCCAGCAGTTACTCCGGGACTAGCGGGGGGCAACTCTACGAGCAGTACTTC. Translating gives CASSYSGTSGGQLYEQYF.

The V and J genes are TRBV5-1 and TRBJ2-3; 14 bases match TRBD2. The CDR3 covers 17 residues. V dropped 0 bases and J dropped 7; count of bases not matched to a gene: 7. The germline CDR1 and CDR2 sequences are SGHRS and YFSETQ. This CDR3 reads CASSLERLAGGRNTQYF. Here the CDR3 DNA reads TGCGCCAGCAGCTTGGAGAGACTAGCGGGAGGGCGGAATACGCAGTATTTT.

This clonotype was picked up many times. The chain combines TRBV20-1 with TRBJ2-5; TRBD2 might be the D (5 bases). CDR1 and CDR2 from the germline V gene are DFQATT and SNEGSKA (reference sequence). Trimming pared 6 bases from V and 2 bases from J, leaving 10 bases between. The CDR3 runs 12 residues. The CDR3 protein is CSASGFQETQYF. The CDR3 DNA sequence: TGCAGTGCCTCGGGGTTTCAAGAGACCCAGTACTTC.

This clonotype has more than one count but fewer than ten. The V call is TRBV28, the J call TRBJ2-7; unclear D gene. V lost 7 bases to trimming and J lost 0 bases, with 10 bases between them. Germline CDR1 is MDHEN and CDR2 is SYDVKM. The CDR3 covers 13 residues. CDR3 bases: TGTGCCAGCAATTTTCAGTTCTCCTACGAGCAGTACTTC. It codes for CASNFQFSYEQYF. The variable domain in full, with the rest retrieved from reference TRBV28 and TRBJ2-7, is DVKVTQSSRYLVKRTGEKVFLECVQDMDHENMFWYRQDPGLGLRLIYFSYDVKMKEKGDIPEGYSVSREKKERFSLILESASTNQTSMYLCASNFQFSYEQYFGPGTRLTVT.